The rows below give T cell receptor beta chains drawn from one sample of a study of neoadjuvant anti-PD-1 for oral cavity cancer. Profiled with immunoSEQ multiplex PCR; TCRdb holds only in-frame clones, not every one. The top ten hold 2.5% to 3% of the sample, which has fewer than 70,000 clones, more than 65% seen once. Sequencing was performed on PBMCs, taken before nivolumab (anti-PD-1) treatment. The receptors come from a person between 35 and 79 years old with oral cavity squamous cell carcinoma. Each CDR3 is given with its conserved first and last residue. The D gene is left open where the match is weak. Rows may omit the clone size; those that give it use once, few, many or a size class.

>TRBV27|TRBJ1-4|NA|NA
TGTGCCAGCAGTTTAAACAGGCCCCCCCTGGAAAAACTGTTTTTT
CASSLNRPPLEKLFF
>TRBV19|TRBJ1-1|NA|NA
TGTGCCAGTGTCAGGGGATGGACTGAAGCTTTCTTT
CASVRGWTEAFF
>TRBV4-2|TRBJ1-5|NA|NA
TGTGCCAGCAGCCCGGGAAGGTGGGGCGAAAGTCAGCCCCAGCATTTT
CASSPGRWGESQPQHF
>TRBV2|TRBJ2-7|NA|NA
TGTGCCAGCAGCCTAGAACCCAGCTACGAGCAGTACTTC
CASSLEPSYEQYF
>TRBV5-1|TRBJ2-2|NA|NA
TGCGCCAGCAGCTTGGGCCCAGGGAACACCGGGGAGCTGTTTTTT
CASSLGPGNTGELFF
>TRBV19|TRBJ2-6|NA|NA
TGTGCCAGTAGTACCCGGTTAGGGGCCAACGTCCTGACTTTC
CASSTRLGANVLTF
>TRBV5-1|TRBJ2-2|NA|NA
TGCGCCAGCAGCTTGTCCCAGGTGAAAACCGGGGAGCTGTTTTTT
CASSLSQVKTGELFF
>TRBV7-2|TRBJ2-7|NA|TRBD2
TGTGCCAGCAGCTTAGGAACTAGCGGGAGGAACGAGCAGTACTTC
CASSLGTSGRNEQYF
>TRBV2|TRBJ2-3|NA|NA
TGTGCCAGCAGTGAATTGAGGAACACAGATACGCAGTATTTT
CASSELRNTDTQYF
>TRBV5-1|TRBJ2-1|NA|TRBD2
TGCGCCAGCAGCTTGCGGGGGGACCAAACAAGCTCCTACAATGAGCAGTTCTTC
CASSLRGDQTSSYNEQFF
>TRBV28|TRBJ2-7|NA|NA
TGTGCCAGCAATACGGCGCAAACCTACGAGCAGTACTTC
CASNTAQTYEQYF
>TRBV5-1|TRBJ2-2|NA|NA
TGCGCCAGCTCCCGCGGGCTCGGGATAGACACCGGGGAGCTGTTTTTT
CASSRGLGIDTGELFF
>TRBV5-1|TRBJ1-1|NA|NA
TGCGCCAGCAGCTCGGGTGGGGGGTTCACTGAAGCTTTCTTT
CASSSGGGFTEAFF
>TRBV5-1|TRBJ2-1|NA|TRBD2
TGCGCCAGCAAAGTGCCACGGACCCTAGCGGGCGCTGGTGAGCAGTTCTTC
CASKVPRTLAGAGEQFF
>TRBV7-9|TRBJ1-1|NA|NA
TGTGCCAGCGCTTTTGAGACAGCAAACACTGAAGCTTTCTTT
CASAFETANTEAFF
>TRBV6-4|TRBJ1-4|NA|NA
TGTGCCAGCAGCTGGTCCAAGAATATGACAGGATTTAATGAAAAACTGTTTTTT
CASSWSKNMTGFNEKLFF
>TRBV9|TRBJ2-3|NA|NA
TGTGCCAGCAGCGTAAGAGGGCGGGTAGATACGCAGTATTTT
CASSVRGRVDTQYF
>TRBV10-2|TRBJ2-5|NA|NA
TGCGCCAGCAGTGAGTCTAAGAGTGAGACCCAGTACTTC
CASSESKSETQYF
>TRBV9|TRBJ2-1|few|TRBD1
TGTGCCAGCAGCGCCGGGACAGGGGGCTTCAATGAGCAGTTCTTC
CASSAGTGGFNEQFF
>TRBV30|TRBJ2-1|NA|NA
TGTGCCTGGAGTGTACTGGAGGGTGAGCAGTTCTTC
CAWSVLEGEQFF
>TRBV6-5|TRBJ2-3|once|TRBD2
TGTGCCAGCAGTACGACTAGCGGCACAGATACGCAGTATTTT
CASSTTSGTDTQYF
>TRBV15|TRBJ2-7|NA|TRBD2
TGTGCCACCAGCAGAGGGGCTAGCGGGAGGGCCGGCGAGCAGTACTTC
CATSRGASGRAGEQYF
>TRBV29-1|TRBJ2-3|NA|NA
TGCAGCGTTGAAGTCCCTCAGGTGTTAGATACGCAGTATTTT
CSVEVPQVLDTQYF
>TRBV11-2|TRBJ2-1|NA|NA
TGTGCCAGCAGCTTCACAGGGACCATCAATGAGCAGTTCTTC
CASSFTGTINEQFF
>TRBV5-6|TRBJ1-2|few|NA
TGTGCCAGCAGCTTGATAGGGGGTGGAAACTATGGCTACACCTTC
CASSLIGGGNYGYTF
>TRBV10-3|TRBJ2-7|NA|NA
TGTGCCATCAGTGAGTCGGAGCGGTCTGCCTACGAGCAGTACTTC
CAISESERSAYEQYF